A selection of T cell receptor beta chains follows, all from one sample in a study of blood T cell repertoires in COVID-19. Assay used: immunoSEQ multiplex PCR; TCRdb lists only in-frame clones, some missing. This table holds some 390,000 clones, around 89% found once. Sequencing was carried out using peripheral blood. The receptors here all came from a woman in her thirties or forties with COVID-19, enrolled during active disease. The conserved cysteine and the conserved F or W are not part of the CDR3 here.

J: TRBJ2-2
V: TRBV14
CDR3: ASSILAGTGELF

J: TRBJ1-5
V: TRBV19
CDR3: ASSISLQGGRQPQH

J: TRBJ1-6
V: TRBV9
CDR3: ASSPAGDRPTTYYNSPLH

J: TRBJ2-7
V: TRBV6-5
CDR3: ASSYGEVLSYEQY

J: TRBJ1-5
V: TRBV24-1
CDR3: ATSGGQNQPQH

J: TRBJ1-2
V: TRBV6-5
CDR3: ASSYTGTGSYGYT

J: TRBJ2-1
V: TRBV7-3
CDR3: ASSPDKFGNNEQF

J: TRBJ1-2
V: TRBV7-2
CDR3: ASSLAPPLGY

J: TRBJ2-2
V: TRBV7-9
CDR3: ASSPHGLAGEPAF

J: TRBJ2-2
V: TRBV19
CDR3: ATRGRAGGPSGGGELF

J: TRBJ2-7
V: TRBV28
CDR3: ASSYRDLGSEQY

J: TRBJ1-1
V: TRBV7-2
CDR3: ASSSQGSTEAF

J: TRBJ2-2
V: TRBV6-4
CDR3: ASSDGTNTGELF

J: TRBJ1-5
V: TRBV7-2
CDR3: ASSLVGGGLSNQPQH

J: TRBJ1-5
V: TRBV19
CDR3: ASSVRSGRINQPQH

J: TRBJ1-1
V: TRBV9
CDR3: ASSVAGGMNTEAF

J: TRBJ1-1
V: TRBV7-2
CDR3: ASSGQGFGTEAF

J: TRBJ1-2
V: TRBV5-1
CDR3: ASSPLVPGPNYGYT

J: TRBJ1-2
V: TRBV30
CDR3: AWSPFYGYT

J: TRBJ1-1
V: TRBV3-1/TRBV3-2
CDR3: ASRQGEANTEAF

J: TRBJ1-2
V: TRBV7-9
CDR3: ASSLEAGRDGYT

J: TRBJ1-6
V: TRBV20-1
CDR3: SASPGVRVSPLH

J: TRBJ2-1
V: TRBV18
CDR3: ASSPGPGTSGKQF

J: TRBJ1-4
V: TRBV30
CDR3: AWNFRGSEKLF

J: TRBJ2-4
V: TRBV7-8
CDR3: ASSLRRGLAKNIQY

J: TRBJ2-2
V: TRBV28
CDR3: ASRRTGDTGELF

J: TRBJ1-1
V: TRBV27
CDR3: ASKGINTEAF

J: TRBJ2-2
V: TRBV7-2
CDR3: ASSSGTSGHLGFTGELF

J: TRBJ1-2
V: TRBV5-6
CDR3: ASRPYRVNYGYT

J: TRBJ2-1
V: TRBV27
CDR3: ASSFQTVATSPNEQF

J: TRBJ2-3
V: TRBV28
CDR3: ASSRGSPLGDTQY

J: TRBJ2-7
V: TRBV7-8
CDR3: ASSFSHRQLSSYEQY

J: TRBJ1-5
V: TRBV7-2
CDR3: ASSSTGRGQPQH

J: TRBJ2-5
V: TRBV14
CDR3: ASSQVAGQETQY

J: TRBJ1-6
V: TRBV6-2/TRBV6-3
CDR3: ASSYPVGGTGINLH

J: TRBJ2-7
V: TRBV27
CDR3: ASSLLGSGSIYEQY

J: TRBJ1-3
V: TRBV19
CDR3: LEAEKRNTIY

J: TRBJ2-7
V: TRBV28
CDR3: ASTGTSGSYEQY

J: TRBJ1-5
V: TRBV28
CDR3: ASSDNYAGEYSNQPQH

J: TRBJ2-7
V: TRBV11-2
CDR3: ASSLSPAGSYEQY